Sequencing of this T cell receptor (beta chain) was carried out in a study of T cell repertoires in cytomegalovirus infection. This clonotype was observed a few times. Its antigen is not identified. Each CDR3 protein is one row after TCRdb ran MiXCR on the reads. The profile shows around 85,000 distinct CDR3 sequences, 45% to 50% of them singletons. V was pared by 1 base and J by 7 bases, with 5 bases of the junction left unmatched. The CDR3 sequence is 15 residues long. CDR1 and CDR2 (germline): SGHTA, FQGTGA. The specimen was CD8+ T cells from cultured PBMCs, collected from culture after CMV antigen stimulation. The chain carries TRBV7-3 and TRBJ2-1; 9 bases are shared with TRBD2. The clonotype originates from a human donor in good health (CMV status not recorded). Some clones in this sample may be carry-over from other donors' samples. This CDR3 reads CASSLMAGGGNEQFF. DNA of the CDR3: TGTGCCAGCAGCTTAATGGCGGGAGGGGGGAATGAGCAGTTCTTC.